This T cell receptor beta chain originates from a study of response to subunit inactivated influenza vaccine. This clonotype was found a few times. The antigen remains undetermined. This CDR3 has 13 residues. V lost 1 base and J lost 10, with 14 bases in between. CDR1 is SGHAT and CDR2 is FQNNGV in the germline V gene. Each CDR3 protein gets one entry after TCRdb re-called the RT-PCR reads with MiXCR. The table has around 790,000 distinct CDR3 sequences, about 20% seen once. Study observations and caveats: Authors suggested each seasonal flu vaccination may recruit only limited numbers of new T cells.

The chain has TRBV11-2 and TRBJ2-7; D may be TRBD1 (5 bases). This receptor was obtained from a man aged 45-65 years who received an inactivated influenza vaccine. Sample: PBMCs from blood, taken roughly 5 days after vaccination. CDR3 sequence (DNA): TGTGCCAGCAGCTTAGTAGACAGCCGTTCCCAGTACTTC. It is translated as CASSLVDSRSQYF.